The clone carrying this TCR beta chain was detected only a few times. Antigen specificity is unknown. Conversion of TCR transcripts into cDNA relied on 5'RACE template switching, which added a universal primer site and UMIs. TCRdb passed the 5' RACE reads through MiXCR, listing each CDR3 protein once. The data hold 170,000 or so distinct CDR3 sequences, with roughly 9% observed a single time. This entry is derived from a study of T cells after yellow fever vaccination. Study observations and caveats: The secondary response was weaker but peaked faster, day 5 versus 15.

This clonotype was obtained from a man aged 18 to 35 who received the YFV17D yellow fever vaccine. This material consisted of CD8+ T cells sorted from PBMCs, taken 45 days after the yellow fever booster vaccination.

The CDR3 sequence is CATLGGGERVNYGYTF. CDR3 DNA: TGTGCCACCCTTGGGGGGGGTGAAAGAGTAAACTATGGCTACACCTTC. The chain carries TRBV10-3 and TRBJ1-2; D perhaps matches TRBD1 (5 bases). There are 16 residues in the CDR3. Per the germline V gene, CDR1 is ENHRY and CDR2 is SYGVKD. Deletions cut 10 bases from V and 2 bases from J, with 23 bases between.